These 10 T cell receptor beta chains share one sample of origin, sequenced in a study of blood T cell repertoires in COVID-19. Measured with immunoSEQ multiplex PCR; TCRdb has only the in-frame clones, and not every one. The repertoire includes approximately 26,000 clones, roughly 89% of them detected once, and over 40% sits in the top ten. The sequenced sample consisted of peripheral blood. The receptors here all came from a human donor with acute or convalescent COVID-19. The donor label of this sample is uncertain.

This clone came up once. The gene calls are TRBV7-2 and TRBJ2-5, with 7 bases identical to TRBD2. Germline V gene data show CDR1 as SGHTA and CDR2 as FQGNSA. CDR3 length: 17 amino acids. With 2 bases clipped from V and 4 bases from J, the junction kept 13 bases outside the gene matches. The CDR3 loop reads CASSLRGRLVPRETQYF. The CDR3, as DNA: TGTGCCAGCAGCTTACGCGGGAGACTTGTCCCCCGAGAGACCCAGTACTTC.

This chain joins TRBV5-1 and TRBJ2-7; perhaps TRBD2 as D (5 bases). The V gene's germline CDR1 is SGHRS and CDR2 YFSETQ. V was pared by 4 bases and J by 3 bases, with 14 bases between. The length of the CDR3 is 14 residues. The CDR3 coding sequence is TGCGCCAGCAGCATCGCTACTAGAAACTACGAGCAGTACTTC. This encodes CASSIATRNYEQYF.

This clone has only one observation. The rearrangement joins TRBV2 to TRBJ2-1; 8 bases line up with TRBD1. From germline, CDR1 is SNHLY and CDR2 FYNNEI. CDR3 length equals 14 residues. V was pared by 3 bases and J by 11 bases, with 9 bases of the junction left unmatched. The CDR3 is CASSDGTGVQKQFF. Here the CDR3 DNA reads TGTGCCAGCAGTGACGGGACAGGCGTGCAAAAGCAGTTCTTC.

The V gene is TRBV2, the J gene TRBJ2-1, with TRBD2 matching over 9 bases. The length of the CDR3 is 15 residues. The germline gives CDR1 SNHLY, CDR2 FYNNEI. The V and J ends lost 6 bases and 7 bases, in that order; junction bases with no gene match: 10. The CDR3 DNA reads TGTGCCAGCAGAGCCGGGACTAGCAGGGGTAATGAGCAGTTCTTC. Amino acids: CASRAGTSRGNEQFF.

Turning to this clone: The sample carries other DNA sequences with the same CDR3. The chain joins TRBV18 to TRBJ1-6; TRBD1 matches at 7 bases. Trimming removed 2 bases from V and 10 bases from J; junction bases left unmatched: 5. CDR3 size: 14 residues. Germline V gene data show CDR1 as KGHSH and CDR2 as LQKENI. The CDR3 loop reads CASSPDRVGSPLHF. Here the CDR3 DNA reads TGTGCCAGCTCACCAGACAGGGTGGGATCACCCCTCCACTTT.

The chain recombines TRBV25-1 with TRBJ1-2; 9 nucleotides match TRBD1. V was clipped by 8 bases and J by 6 bases; unmatched bases: 16. Germline-derived CDR1 and CDR2 are MGHDK and SYGVNS. CDR3 length: 16 residues. The CDR3 DNA reads TGTGCCAGCGCTAAACTTACCGGGACAGGGTTGAATGGCTACACCTTC. It specifies CASAKLTGTGLNGYTF.

This sequence joins TRBV6-1 and TRBJ2-1; D is ambiguous. Germline V gene sequence: CDR1 MNHNS, CDR2 SASEGT. The length of the CDR3 is 13 residues. The germline V and J ends were trimmed by 6 bases and 5 bases, with 11 bases remaining between them. DNA for the CDR3: TGTGCCAGCAGCTTCAGGTTAAACAATGAGCAGTTCTTC. It specifies CASSFRLNNEQFF.

In nucleotides, the CDR3 is TGTGCCAGCAGTTACGGCAGTTCGGTGAGGACTGAAGCTTTCTTT. Amino acids: CASSYGSSVRTEAFF. The chain recombines TRBV6-5 with TRBJ1-1; D unresolved. CDR1 and CDR2 from the germline V gene are MNHEY and SVGAGI. The CDR3 sequence is 15 residues long. V was shortened by 2 bases and J by 5 bases, with 15 bases between the two germline ends.

The V and J genes are TRBV7-2 and TRBJ2-7, with TRBD2 identical over 7 bases. This CDR3 is 14 amino acids long. Germline V gene lookup returns CDR1 SGHTA and CDR2 FQGNSA. Germline trimming cut 4 bases from V and 3 bases from J; bases unmatched to any gene: 6. The CDR3 reads CASSSPTSFYEQYF. CDR3 DNA: TGTGCCAGCAGCTCCCCGACTAGCTTCTACGAGCAGTACTTC.

In DNA, the CDR3 is TGTGCCAGCAGCTTAGTTACAGGTCGGCTGTCCTACAATGAGCAGTTCTTC. It is translated as CASSLVTGRLSYNEQFF. The chain joins TRBV11-2 to TRBJ2-1; possibly TRBD1 for D (5 bases). V lost 1 base and J lost 1, with 14 bases in between. Germline lookup yields CDR1 SGHAT and CDR2 FQNNGV. The CDR3 length is 17 residues.